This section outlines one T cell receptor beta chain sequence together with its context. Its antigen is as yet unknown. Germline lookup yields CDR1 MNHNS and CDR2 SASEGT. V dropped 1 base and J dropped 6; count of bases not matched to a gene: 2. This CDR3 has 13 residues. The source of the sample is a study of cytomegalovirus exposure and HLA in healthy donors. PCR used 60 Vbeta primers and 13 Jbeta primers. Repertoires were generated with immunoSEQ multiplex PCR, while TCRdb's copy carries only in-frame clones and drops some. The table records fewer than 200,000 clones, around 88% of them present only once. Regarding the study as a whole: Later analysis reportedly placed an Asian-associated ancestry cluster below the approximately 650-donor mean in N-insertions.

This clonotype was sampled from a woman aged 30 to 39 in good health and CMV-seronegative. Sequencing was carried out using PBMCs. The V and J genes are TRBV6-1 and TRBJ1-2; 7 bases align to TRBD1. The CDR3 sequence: CASSEGGGDGYTF. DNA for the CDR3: TGTGCCAGCAGTGAAGGAGGGGGCGATGGCTACACCTTC.